A single sample gave rise to the 18 T cell receptor beta chains below, sequenced in a study of blood T cells in healthy people across ages. Sample-barcoded 5' priming and a J-beta primer mix drove a second PCR of 7 to 11 cycles. TCRdb fed the 5' RACE reads into MiXCR, producing one record per CDR3 protein. The sample carries some 790,000 distinct CDR3 sequences, roughly 26% recorded once. The sample was blood. All receptors come from a woman over 75 in good health.

The chain is built from TRBV4-1 and TRBJ2-2; 7 bases agree with TRBD2. V was clipped by 6 bases and J by 4 bases; unmatched bases: 11. Germline lookup yields CDR1 MGHRA and CDR2 YSYEKL. CDR3 length: 16 residues. The CDR3 DNA reads TGCGCCAGCAGTGTGGGGGGGATCCAGATCACCGGGGAGCTGTTTTTT. Translation gives CASSVGGIQITGELFF.

At least ten counts were recorded for this clonotype. The rearrangement uses TRBV6-2 or TRBV6-3 and TRBJ2-1; maybe TRBD1 (5 bases). CDR3 size: 13 residues. Deletions cut 5 bases from V and 9 bases from J, with 14 bases between. Looked up from germline, CDR1 is MNHEY and CDR2 is SVGEGT. CDR3 residues: CASSIGGASEQFF. For the CDR3, the DNA is TGTGCCAGCAGTATCGGTGGGGCCAGTGAGCAGTTCTTC.

This clonotype was picked up a small number of times. The chain links TRBV12-3 or TRBV12-4 to TRBJ1-5, with 10 bases matching TRBD1. This CDR3 spans 17 amino acids. Unmatched junction bases numbered 12, after V lost 8 bases and J lost 2 bases. CDR3 bases: TGTGCCAGCGATTTGACAGGGGGCGGGGGGGGCAATCAGCCCCAGCATTTT. This sequence encodes CASDLTGGGGGNQPQHF.

This clonotype occurred many times. The V and J genes are TRBV5-1 and TRBJ2-3; D is perhaps TRBD2 (5 bases). The germline V gene has CDR1 SGHRS and CDR2 YFSETQ. The CDR3 loop spans 16 amino acids. V was shortened by 1 base and J by 0 bases, with 12 bases between the two germline ends. This CDR3 is CASSLREQRSTDTQYF. The CDR3 DNA is TGCGCCAGCAGCTTGCGGGAACAGCGGAGCACAGATACGCAGTATTTT.

This clonotype was found a few times. The chain has TRBV3-1 and TRBJ1-2, with D maybe TRBD1 (5 bases). Trimming removed 0 bases from V and 8 bases from J, with 19 bases in between. CDR3 length: 16 amino acids. CDR1 is LGHDT and CDR2 is YNNKEL in the germline V gene (reference sequence). In nucleotides, the CDR3 is TGTGCCAGCAGCCAAGATCCGGGACGGGGATTCGGGGGCTACACCTTC. It codes for CASSQDPGRGFGGYTF.

This clonotype turned up a few times. A much larger clonotype is one base distant, so this may be a read error. This rearrangement joins TRBV12-3 or TRBV12-4 to TRBJ2-5; the D gene is possibly TRBD1 (5 bases). This CDR3 contains 17 residues. Here the CDR3 DNA reads TGTGCCAACAGTTTATTTAGGGGTCCTCAGGGCCAAGAGACCCAGTACTTC. This sequence encodes CANSLFRGPQGQETQYF.

The chain employs TRBV24-1 and TRBJ2-6, with a weak D call TRBD1 (6 bases). The CDR3 spans 17 residues. Germline-derived CDR1 and CDR2 are KGHDR and SFDVKD. The V end was cut by 8 bases, the J end by 0 bases, with 16 bases between. The CDR3 loop is CATIPGQLLSGANVLTF. The CDR3 DNA is TGTGCCACCATCCCCGGACAGCTCCTCTCTGGGGCCAACGTCCTGACTTTC.

This clonotype was seen just once. The chain carries TRBV29-1 and TRBJ1-2; TRBD1 might be the D (5 bases). This CDR3 comprises 12 residues. V lost 4 bases and J lost 3, with 9 bases in between. Germline V gives CDR1 SQVTM, CDR2 ANQGSEA. CDR3 amino acids: CSVAGFDYGYTF. CDR3 sequence (DNA): TGCAGCGTTGCAGGGTTTGACTATGGCTACACCTTC.

The sample holds many counts of this clonotype. The V gene is TRBV12-3 or TRBV12-4, the J gene TRBJ2-1; 7 positions agree with TRBD2. Trimming cost V 5 bases and J 10 bases; bases outside gene matches: 14. The CDR3 totals 15 residues. CDR3 amino acids: CASSHYRPPRGEQFF. CDR3 coding DNA: TGTGCCAGCAGTCACTACAGGCCCCCGCGGGGGGAGCAGTTCTTC.

This chain uses TRBV12-3 or TRBV12-4 with TRBJ1-5; D might be TRBD1 (5 bases). The CDR3 spans 17 residues. The ends were cut back, 7 bases at V and 4 bases at J, with 23 bases in the middle. This CDR3 is CASTSLNRSPLNQPQHF. CDR3 nucleotides: TGTGCCAGCACTTCCCTTAACAGGAGCCCTCTTAATCAGCCCCAGCATTTT.

The chain carries TRBV5-1 and TRBJ2-5, with 11 bases that match TRBD2. The V gene's germline CDR1 is SGHRS and CDR2 YFSETQ. CDR3 size: 16 residues. J lost 5 bases, V lost 0 bases, and 6 bases had no gene match. CDR3 sequence reads: CASSLAVAGGTETQYF. The CDR3 DNA is TGCGCCAGCAGCTTGGCCGTAGCGGGGGGGACTGAGACCCAGTACTTC.

This clonotype was recorded many times. V usage is TRBV6-1 and J usage is TRBJ2-3; no firm D call. Trimming cost V 3 bases and J 5 bases, with 3 bases left between them. Germline CDR1 MNHNS, CDR2 SASEGT. The CDR3 is made up of 11 amino acids. CDR3 sequence: CASSEVDTQYF. The CDR3 nucleotides read TGTGCCAGCAGTGAGGTAGATACGCAGTATTTT.

The V and J genes are TRBV11-2 and TRBJ1-1; 8 bases match TRBD1. CDR3 length: 15 amino acids. Trimming cost V 5 bases and J 4 bases; bases outside gene matches: 9. The germline CDR1 and CDR2 sequences are SGHAT and FQNNGV. The CDR3 protein is CASSHRRGPGTEAFF. The CDR3 region has the DNA TGTGCCAGCAGCCACCGCAGGGGGCCGGGCACTGAAGCTTTCTTT. The variable domain in full, with the rest retrieved from reference TRBV11-2 and TRBJ1-1, is EAGVAQSPRYKIIEKRQSVAFWCNPISGHATLYWYQQILGQGPKLLIQFQNNGVVDDSQLPKDRFSAERLKGVDSTLKIQPAKLEDSAVYLCASSHRRGPGTEAFFGQGTRLTVV.

This clonotype was found a few times. The chain employs TRBV20-1 and TRBJ2-7; 7 bases match TRBD1. In germline, CDR1 is DFQATT, CDR2 SNEGSKA (reference sequence). Trimming took 4 bases from V and 9 from J; bases not matched to a gene: 9. The CDR3 has 12 amino acids. The CDR3 is CSAIGGSLGQYF. CDR3 bases: TGCAGTGCTATAGGGGGCTCGTTGGGGCAGTACTTC.

The table lists this clonotype with many counts. The chain carries TRBV29-1 and TRBJ1-1; D might be TRBD1 (5 bases). Deletions cut 7 bases from V and 5 bases from J, with 23 bases between. The CDR3 consists of 15 residues. Germline-derived CDR1 and CDR2 are SQVTM and ANQGSEA. The CDR3 sequence: CSGILRGVRWTEAFF. CDR3 in DNA: TGCAGCGGGATACTCCGAGGGGTTCGTTGGACTGAAGCTTTCTTT.

The chain has TRBV5-1 and TRBJ2-7, with D possibly TRBD1 on 5 matching bases. V gave up 2 bases and J gave up 7 bases, with 10 bases separating them. Germline-derived CDR1 and CDR2 are SGHRS and YFSETQ. There are 12 residues in the CDR3. CDR3 residues: CASSLQANEQYF. DNA of the CDR3: TGCGCCAGCAGCTTACAGGCGAATGAGCAGTACTTC.

Of note for this clonotype: A much larger clone lies one base from this, so it may be a read error. The J gene is TRBJ2-7, the V gene TRBV20-1; D gene unclear. The V gene's germline CDR1 is DFQATT and CDR2 SNEGSKA (reference sequence). This CDR3 is built from 12 residues. The CDR3 spells CSASPPPYGQYF. The DNA for the CDR3 is TGCAGTGCTAGCCCACCACCTTACGGGCAGTACTTC.

The genes are TRBV7-2 and TRBJ2-7; the D gene is possibly TRBD1 (5 bases). This CDR3 comprises 14 residues. CDR1 SGHTA and CDR2 FQGNSA come from the germline V gene. The V end lost 5 bases, the J end lost 5 bases, and 16 bases lay between the germline ends. DNA of the CDR3: TGTGCCAGCAGCCAGACAGTTACTTTGGACGAGCAGTACTTC. Translated: CASSQTVTLDEQYF. Variable domain in full (rest from reference TRBV7-2 and TRBJ2-7): GAGVSQSPSNKVTEKGKDVELRCDPISGHTALYWYRQSLGQGLEFLIYFQGNSAPDKSGLPSDRFSAERTGGSVSTLTIQRTQQEDSAVYLCASSQTVTLDEQYFGPGTRLTVT.